Given below is one T cell receptor (beta chain) in context. Only in-frame clones appear in the TCRdb table, and some are missing; sequencing was by immunoSEQ multiplex PCR. The sample lists 20,000 to 25,000 clones, approximately 82% occurring once. These data come from a study of PD-L1 blockade in urothelial cancer. About the study: Prior chemotherapy ranged from 0 to 3 regimens per patient. Analyses used blood from 3 weeks (second dose) and 6 weeks after treatment start.

The CDR3 covers 16 residues. The J segment lost 4 bases and the V segment lost 3 bases, leaving 8 bases of the junction unmatched. The germline gives CDR1 LGHNA, CDR2 YNFKEQ. The time point here: peripheral blood 6 weeks after treatment start. The sample consisted of PBMCs, taken around atezolizumab (anti-PD-L1) treatment. This rearrangement joins TRBV4-2 to TRBJ2-3; 9 bases match TRBD2. The receptor's source is a man in his 70s with urothelial cancer. In DNA, the CDR3 is TGTGCCAGCAGCCATGTTAGCGGGAGTGTCGCAGATACGCAGTATTTT. Protein sequence: CASSHVSGSVADTQYF.